This T cell receptor beta chain was sequenced in a study of T-cell reconstitution after alpha-beta-depleted transplantation in children. General observations from the study: High day-60 TCRbeta diversity in some patients came from surviving recipient T cells and thymic progenitors.

Unique molecular identifiers were used to barcode this TCRbeta library. One entry per CDR3 protein, called by TCRdb with MiXCR from the PCR reads. In the table there are about a million distinct CDR3 sequences, around 30% of which are singletons. Germline V gene data show CDR1 as SGHRS and CDR2 as YFSETQ. The CDR3 is 15 residues long. The ends lost 1 base at V and 13 bases at J; junction bases unmatched: 12. Points on this clonotype: Its cognate antigen is unknown.

The sample here was PBMCs, mostly from graft donor cells, taken 360 days after TCRalphabeta/CD19-depleted stem cell transplant. The TCR originated in a boy in the first two years of life who had a stem cell transplant for SCID, so the T cells may come from the graft donor. The rearrangement links TRBV5-1 to TRBJ2-1, with 9 bases fitting TRBD1. The CDR3 here is CASSLTSGTGGGQFF. In DNA, the CDR3 is TGCGCCAGCAGCTTGACTTCGGGCACAGGGGGCGGCCAGTTCTTC.